This T cell receptor beta chain originates from a study of blood T cell repertoires in COVID-19. Study in general: Samples taken during acute and convalescent COVID-19 were collected in the United States, Italy and Spain.

The CDR3 contains 18 residues. V shed 8 bases and J 0 bases; nucleotides not matched to a gene: 10. Germline V gene lookup returns CDR1 SGDLS and CDR2 YYNGEE. How the authors handled the data: Estimation of nucleated cell counts relied on the amplification of reference gene primers. Profiled with immunoSEQ multiplex PCR; TCRdb holds only in-frame clones, not every one. V and J calls and clone size are given by that table; D and trimming were obtained from the DNA. The sample carries over 100,000 clones, just over 85% recorded once. This chain connects TRBV9 to TRBJ2-3, with 15 positions matching TRBD2. The sample was peripheral blood. This receptor was identified in a man aged 35-49 years with acute or convalescent COVID-19. The CDR3 nucleotides read TGTGCCAGTACCGGCTCCGGGACTAGCGGGGGGAGCACAGATACGCAGTATTTT. It codes for CASTGSGTSGGSTDTQYF.